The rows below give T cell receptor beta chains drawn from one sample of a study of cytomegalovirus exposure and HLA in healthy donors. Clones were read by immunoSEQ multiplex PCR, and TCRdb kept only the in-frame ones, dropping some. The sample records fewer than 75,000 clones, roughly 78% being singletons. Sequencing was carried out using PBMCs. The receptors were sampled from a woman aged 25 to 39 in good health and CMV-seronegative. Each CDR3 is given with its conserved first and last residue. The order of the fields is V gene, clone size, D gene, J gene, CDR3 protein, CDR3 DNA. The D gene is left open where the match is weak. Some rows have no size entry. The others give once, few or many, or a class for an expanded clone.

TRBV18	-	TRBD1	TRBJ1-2	CASSPQGAGANYGYTF	TGTGCCAGCTCACCACAGGGGGCAGGAGCTAACTATGGCTACACCTTC
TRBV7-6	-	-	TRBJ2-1	CASSFSAEPYNEQFF	TGTGCCAGCAGCTTCTCGGCGGAGCCTTACAATGAGCAGTTCTTC
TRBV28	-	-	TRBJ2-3	CASSFSITDTQYF	TGTGCCAGCAGTTTTAGTATCACAGATACGCAGTATTTT
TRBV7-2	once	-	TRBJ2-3	CASSWQTRLTDTQYF	TGTGCCAGCAGCTGGCAGACTAGGCTCACAGATACGCAGTATTTT
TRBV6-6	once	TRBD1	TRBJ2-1	CASSMGQGGYNEQFF	TGTGCCAGCAGTATGGGACAGGGGGGGTACAATGAGCAGTTCTTC
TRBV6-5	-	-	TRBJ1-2	CASSYSHRDHGYTF	TGTGCCAGCAGTTACTCTCACAGGGACCATGGCTACACCTTC
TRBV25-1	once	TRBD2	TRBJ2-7	CASSTSGGSYEQYF	TGTGCCAGCTCTACTAGCGGGGGCTCCTACGAGCAGTACTTC
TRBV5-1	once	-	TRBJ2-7	CASSLQGKYEQYF	TGCGCCAGCAGCTTACAGGGAAAGTACGAGCAGTACTTC
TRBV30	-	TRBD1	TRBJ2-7	CAGDRDSYEQYF	TGTGCCGGGGACAGGGACTCCTACGAGCAGTACTTC
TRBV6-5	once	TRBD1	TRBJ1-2	CASSLTGAYGYTF	TGTGCCAGCAGCCTGACAGGGGCGTATGGCTACACCTTC
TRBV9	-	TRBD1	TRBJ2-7	CASSVSGTGEYEQYF	TGTGCCAGCAGCGTGTCCGGGACAGGGGAGTACGAGCAGTACTTC
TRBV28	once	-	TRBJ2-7	CASWNAGALTYEQYF	TGTGCCAGCTGGAACGCAGGGGCTCTCACCTACGAGCAGTACTTC
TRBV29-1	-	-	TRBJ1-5	CSVEQAGQPQHF	TGCAGCGTTGAACAGGCTGGTCAGCCCCAGCATTTT
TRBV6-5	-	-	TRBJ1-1	CASSQHRAEAFF	TGTGCCAGCAGTCAACACAGGGCTGAAGCTTTCTTT
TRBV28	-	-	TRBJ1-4	CASRTGPATNEKLFF	TGTGCCAGCAGAACAGGGCCTGCAACTAATGAAAAACTGTTTTTT
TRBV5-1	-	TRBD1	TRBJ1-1	CASSNTGEATEAFF	TGCGCCAGCAGTAATACAGGGGAAGCCACTGAAGCTTTCTTT
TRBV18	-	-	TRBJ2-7	CASSSSRGTYEQYF	TGTGCCAGCTCATCCTCCAGGGGAACCTACGAGCAGTACTTC
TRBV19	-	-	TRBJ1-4	CASSILGDEKLFF	TGTGCCAGTAGTATACTCGGTGATGAAAAACTGTTTTTT
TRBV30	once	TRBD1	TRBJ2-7	CATGTGYHEQYF	TGTGCAACCGGGACAGGGTATCACGAGCAGTACTTC
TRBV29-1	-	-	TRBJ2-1	CSVEEQGIEQFF	TGCAGCGTTGAGGAACAGGGTATTGAGCAGTTCTTC
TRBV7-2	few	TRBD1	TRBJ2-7	CASSGGQGYEQYF	TGTGCCAGCAGCGGGGGACAGGGGTACGAGCAGTACTTC
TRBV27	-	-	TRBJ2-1	CASSWTDNNEQFF	TGTGCCAGCAGTTGGACAGATAACAATGAGCAGTTCTTC
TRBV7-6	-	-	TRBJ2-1	CASSLAPGPREEQFF	TGTGCCAGCAGCTTAGCCCCGGGCCCTCGGGAGGAGCAGTTCTTC
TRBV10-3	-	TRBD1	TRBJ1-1	CAISNKEGANTEAFF	TGTGCCATCAGCAATAAGGAGGGGGCGAACACTGAAGCTTTCTTT
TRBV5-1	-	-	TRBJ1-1	CASSLGTDPWVNTEAFF	TGCGCCAGCAGCTTGGGTACAGATCCGTGGGTGAACACTGAAGCTTTCTTT
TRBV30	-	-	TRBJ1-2	CAWSVRGLYGYTF	TGTGCCTGGAGTGTCCGAGGGTTGTATGGCTACACCTTC
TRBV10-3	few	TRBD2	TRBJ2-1	CAIKAAGGPDEQFF	TGTGCCATCAAGGCCGCGGGGGGGCCGGATGAGCAGTTCTTC
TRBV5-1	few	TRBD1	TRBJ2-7	CASSQNGQGKVNYEQYF	TGCGCCAGCAGCCAAAACGGACAGGGCAAAGTCAACTACGAGCAGTACTTC
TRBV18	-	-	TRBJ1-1	CASSPLPDSYTEAFF	TGTGCCAGCTCACCCCTTCCAGACAGCTACACTGAAGCTTTCTTT
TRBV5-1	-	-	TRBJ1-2	CASSPEVGLTAANYGYTF	TGCGCCAGCAGCCCCGAGGTAGGCCTGACTGCTGCTAACTATGGCTACACCTTC
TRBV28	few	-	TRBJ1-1	CASSYRDTEAFF	TGTGCCAGCAGTTACAGGGACACTGAAGCTTTCTTT
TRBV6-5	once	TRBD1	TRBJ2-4	CASASTGGAKNIQYF	TGTGCCAGCGCCTCGACAGGGGGTGCCAAAAACATTCAGTACTTC
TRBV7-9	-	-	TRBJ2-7	CASSPSGGREQYF	TGTGCCAGCAGCCCTAGTGGGGGCCGGGAGCAGTACTTC